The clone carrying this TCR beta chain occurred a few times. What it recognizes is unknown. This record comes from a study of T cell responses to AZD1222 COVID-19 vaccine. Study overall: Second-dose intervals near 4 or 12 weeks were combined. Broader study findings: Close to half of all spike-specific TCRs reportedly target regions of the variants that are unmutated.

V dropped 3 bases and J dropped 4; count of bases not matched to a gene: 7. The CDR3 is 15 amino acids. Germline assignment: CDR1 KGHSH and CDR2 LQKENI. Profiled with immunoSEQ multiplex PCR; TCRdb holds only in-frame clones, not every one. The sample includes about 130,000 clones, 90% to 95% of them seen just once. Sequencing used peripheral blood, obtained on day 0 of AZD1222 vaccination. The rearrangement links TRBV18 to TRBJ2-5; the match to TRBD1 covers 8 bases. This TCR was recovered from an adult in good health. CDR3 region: CASSPLTTGAETQYF. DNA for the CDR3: TGTGCCAGCTCACCCTTAACGACAGGGGCAGAGACCCAGTACTTC.